One and the same sample provided the 9 T cell receptor beta chains below, sequenced in a study of OX40 agonist ivuxolimab in advanced cancers. Library preparation employed the immunoSEQ multiplex PCR assay. Sourced from immuneACCESS, this table was stored by TCRdb with only in-frame sequences that have V and J called. A share of the clones is absent; for the studies checked, an unresolved V gene accounts for under half, and the remainder has no known explanation. The sample has under 85,000 clones on record, 85% to 95% of them singletons. Of the sample, approximately 0.69% is held by the ten largest clones. Material: CD4+ or CD8+ T cells sorted from blood, obtained in a trial of the OX40 agonist ivuxolimab. The receptors shown here come from an adult with an advanced solid tumor such as melanoma, head and neck, liver or kidney cancer.

This chain uses TRBV19 with TRBJ2-7; 7 positions agree with TRBD1. V lost 11 bases and J lost 4; bases outside the gene matches: 11. CDR3 size: 13 residues. Germline assignment: CDR1 LNHDA and CDR2 SQIVND (reference sequence). CDR3 amino acids: CASSPGTVYEQYF. CDR3 coding DNA: TGTGCCTCATCCCCCGGGACAGTGTACGAGCAGTACTTC. The variable domain in full, completed from reference TRBV19 and TRBJ2-7, reads DGGITQSPKYLFRKEGQNVTLSCEQNLNHDAMYWYRQDPGQGLRLIYYSQIVNDFQKGDIAEGYSVSREKKESFPLTVTSAQKNPTAFYLCASSPGTVYEQYFGPGTRLTVT.

V usage is TRBV7-9 and J usage is TRBJ1-2; D call uncertain. This CDR3 has 14 residues. Per germline, CDR1 SEHNR and CDR2 FQNEAQ (reference sequence). V was clipped by 0 bases and J by 7 bases, with 12 bases between them. CDR3 sequence reads: CASSLALPSLGYTF. The CDR3, as DNA: TGTGCCAGCAGCTTAGCGTTGCCGTCTCTTGGCTACACCTTC. The full variable domain, rest sourced from reference TRBV7-9 and TRBJ1-2, is DTGVSQNPRHKITKRGQNVTFRCDPISEHNRLYWYRQTLGQGPEFLTYFQNEAQLEKSRLLSDRFSAERPKGSFSTLEIQRTEQGDSAMYLCASSLALPSLGYTFGSGTRLTVV.

The rearrangement uses TRBV5-1 and TRBJ2-1; 10 nucleotides line up with TRBD2. The germline V gene has CDR1 SGHRS and CDR2 YFSETQ. The CDR3 has 15 residues. The junction had 1 base not matched to a gene; V was cut back by 3 bases and J by 1 base. CDR3 in DNA: TGCGCCAGCAGCTGGGGACTAGCGTCCTACAATGAGCAGTTCTTC. It encodes CASSWGLASYNEQFF. The whole variable domain, filled in from reference TRBV5-1 and TRBJ2-1, reads KAGVTQTPRYLIKTRGQQVTLSCSPISGHRSVSWYQQTPGQGLQFLFEYFSETQRNKGNFPGRFSGRQFSNSRSEMNVSTLELGDSALYLCASSWGLASYNEQFFGPGTRLTVL.

The V gene is TRBV6-1, the J gene TRBJ1-2, with D uncertain. From germline, CDR1 is MNHNS and CDR2 SASEGT. The ends were cut back, 2 bases at V and 7 bases at J, with 14 bases in the middle. The CDR3 is 14 residues long. The CDR3 DNA reads as TGTGCCAGCAGTGAATTTAACGTTGGAAGTGGCTACACCTTC. This sequence encodes CASSEFNVGSGYTF.

The CDR3 is CASSLEGTVPYEQYF. In DNA form, the CDR3 reads TGCGCCAGCAGCTTGGAGGGGACGGTGCCCTACGAGCAGTACTTC. V gene TRBV5-1 combines with J gene TRBJ2-7; TRBD1 or TRBD2 may be the D gene (5 bases each). The CDR3 runs to 15 residues. V was shortened by 0 bases and J by 2 bases, with 12 bases between the two germline ends. Germline loops: CDR1 SGHRS, CDR2 YFSETQ.

Only one count was recorded for this clone. The V gene is TRBV4-3, the J gene TRBJ2-2; D may be TRBD2 (6 bases). In germline, CDR1 is LGHNA, CDR2 YSLEER. Trimming stripped 4 bases from V and 4 bases from J, with 13 bases between. The CDR3 extends over 15 amino acids. CDR3 sequence (DNA): TGCGCCAGCAGCCCCCGGTCCGGGGGCACCGGGGAGCTGTTTTTT. This gives the protein CASSPRSGGTGELFF.

The chain has TRBV28 and TRBJ2-3, with D tentatively TRBD1 (11 bases). Germline loops: CDR1 MDHEN, CDR2 SYDVKM. Trimming shortened V by 5 bases and J by 4 bases, and 28 bases separated the two germline ends. The CDR3 covers 19 residues. The CDR3 protein is CASSPADRGLAGVADTQYF. Written as DNA, the CDR3 is TGTGCCAGCAGTCCCGCGGACAGGGGGCTAGCGGGAGTCGCAGATACGCAGTATTTT. Supplemented by reference TRBV28 and TRBJ2-3, the full variable domain reads DVKVTQSSRYLVKRTGEKVFLECVQDMDHENMFWYRQDPGLGLRLIYFSYDVKMKEKGDIPEGYSVSREKKERFSLILESASTNQTSMYLCASSPADRGLAGVADTQYFGPGTRLTVL.

The DNA of the CDR3 is TGTGCCAGCAGCCAAGGACGGGACGGAGGCACAGATACGCAGTATTTT. This encodes CASSQGRDGGTDTQYF. The chain carries TRBV4-2 and TRBJ2-3; either TRBD1 or TRBD2 may supply D (5 bases each). V was cut by 1 base and J by 1 base, with 12 bases left in between. Germline V gives CDR1 LGHNA, CDR2 YNFKEQ. This CDR3 region has 16 residues.

This clone is a singleton in its sample. V is TRBV6-5 and J is TRBJ1-1; D is undetermined. Germline V lookup: CDR1 MNHEY, CDR2 SVGAGI. V lost 0 bases, J lost 1 base, and 6 bases lay in between. The CDR3 runs 14 residues. CDR3 region: CASSYSSTNTEAFF. The DNA for the CDR3 is TGTGCCAGCAGTTACTCGAGCACGAACACTGAAGCTTTCTTT.